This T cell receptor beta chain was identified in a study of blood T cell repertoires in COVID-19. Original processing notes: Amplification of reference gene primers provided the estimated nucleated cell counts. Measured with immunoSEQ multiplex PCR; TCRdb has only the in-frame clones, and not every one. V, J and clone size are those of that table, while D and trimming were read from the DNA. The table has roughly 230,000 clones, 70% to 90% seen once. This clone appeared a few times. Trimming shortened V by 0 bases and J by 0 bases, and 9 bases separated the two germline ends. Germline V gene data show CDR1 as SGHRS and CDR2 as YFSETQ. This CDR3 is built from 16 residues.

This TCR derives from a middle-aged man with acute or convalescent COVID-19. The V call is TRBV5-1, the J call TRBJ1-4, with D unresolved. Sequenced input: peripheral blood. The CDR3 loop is CASSLVQAPTNEKLFF. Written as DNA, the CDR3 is TGCGCCAGCAGCTTGGTGCAGGCCCCAACTAATGAAAAACTGTTTTTT.